The 28 T cell receptor beta chains reported below all come from one sample, sequenced in a study of cytomegalovirus exposure and HLA in healthy donors. PCR primers comprised 60 Vbeta and 13 Jbeta primers. Repertoires were generated with immunoSEQ multiplex PCR, while TCRdb's copy carries only in-frame clones and drops some. Here the sample spans under 90,000 clones, roughly 72% being singletons. The sample consisted of PBMCs. Receptors originate from a man aged 35 to 55 in good health and CMV-seropositive.

This clone was seen only once. The gene calls are TRBV6-6 and TRBJ1-1; no clear D gene. This CDR3 is 12 amino acids long. Looked up from germline, CDR1 is MNHNY and CDR2 is SVGAGI (reference sequence). Trimming pared 4 bases from V and 3 bases from J, leaving 6 bases between. The CDR3 region has the DNA TGTGCCAGCAGTTCGACTGACACTGAAGCTTTCTTT. Protein sequence: CASSSTDTEAFF.

CDR3 nucleotides: TGTGCCAGCAGTCCCGGACTAGCGGGGGCCCTTAGCGGGGAGCTGTTTTTT. This codes for CASSPGLAGALSGELFF. V usage is TRBV5-6 and J usage is TRBJ2-2, with 13 bases matching TRBD2. Germline trimming cut 5 bases from V and 7 bases from J; bases unmatched to any gene: 11. Germline CDR1 SGHDT, CDR2 YYEEEE. This CDR3 comprises 17 residues.

There are a few counts of this clone. The chain combines TRBV27 with TRBJ2-5; the match to TRBD1 covers 12 bases. The junction had 12 bases not matched to a gene; V was cut back by 5 bases and J by 5 bases. This CDR3 contains 17 residues. CDR1 MNHEY and CDR2 SMNVEV come from the germline V gene (reference sequence). In DNA, the CDR3 is TGTGCCAGCAGTCTTGGGACAGGGGGCGCGATTAGGGAGACCCAGTACTTC. Translation gives CASSLGTGGAIRETQYF.

The chain uses TRBV18 and TRBJ2-1; D possibly corresponds to TRBD1 (6 bases). Per the germline V gene, CDR1 is KGHSH and CDR2 is LQKENI. The germline V and J ends were trimmed by 3 bases and 13 bases, with 16 bases remaining between them. The CDR3 runs 13 residues. The DNA for the CDR3 is TGTGCCAGCTCACCGGGGGCTGACTGGAATCAGTTCTTC. Protein product: CASSPGADWNQFF.

The chain is built from TRBV19 and TRBJ1-3; TRBD1 aligns across 7 bases. The CDR3 loop spans 17 amino acids. The J segment lost 0 bases and the V segment lost 4 bases, leaving 9 bases of the junction unmatched. Germline loops: CDR1 LNHDA, CDR2 SQIVND (reference sequence). CDR3 nucleotides: TGTGCCAGTAGTACCCAAATGGGACAGTTCTCTGGAAACACCATATATTTT. The encoded protein is CASSTQMGQFSGNTIYF.

V gene TRBV11-2 combines with J gene TRBJ2-1; the match to TRBD1 covers 8 bases. The CDR3 length is 12 residues. Germline-derived CDR1 and CDR2 are SGHAT and FQNNGV. With 6 bases clipped from V and 9 bases from J, the junction kept 4 bases outside the gene matches. Written as DNA, the CDR3 is TGTGCCAGCAGTCAGGGGGCGTCTGAGCAGTTCTTC. As protein: CASSQGASEQFF.

A remark on this clone: At one end, the junction sequence differs from germline, possibly due to a read error. The V gene is TRBV28, the J gene TRBJ2-4; 8 nucleotides line up with TRBD1. CDR3 size: 15 residues. In germline, CDR1 is MDHEN, CDR2 SYDVKM. As DNA, the CDR3 is TGTGCCAGCAGTGGATGGGGGACAGGACGTATCAAAGGGGACTTC. This translates into CASSGWGTGRIKGDF.

The J gene is TRBJ2-2, the V gene TRBV7-7; 8 bases align to TRBD1. V lost 5 bases and J lost 1; bases outside the gene matches: 6. CDR3 length: 16 residues. Germline CDR1 is SSHAT and CDR2 is FNYEAQ (reference sequence). This CDR3 is CASSKGGTGNTGELFF. DNA of the CDR3: TGTGCCAGCAGCAAAGGGGGGACAGGGAACACCGGGGAGCTGTTTTTT.

The J gene is TRBJ2-4, the V gene TRBV10-1, with D perhaps TRBD1 (5 bases). Germline loops: CDR1 WNHNN, CDR2 SYGVQD (reference sequence). The length of the CDR3 is 14 residues. The V end lost 3 bases, the J end lost 6 bases, and 12 bases lay between the germline ends. CDR3 in DNA: TGCGCCAGCAGTGACCCAACAGGACCAAACATTCAGTACTTC. Encoded protein: CASSDPTGPNIQYF.

The chain joins TRBV25-1 to TRBJ2-1; TRBD2 matches 14 bases. CDR1 MGHDK and CDR2 SYGVNS come from the germline V gene. The CDR3 spans 16 residues. J gave up 5 bases and V 4 bases, and 4 bases lay outside the gene matches. CDR3 DNA sequence: TGTGCCAGCAGTGCACCGGGACTAGCGGGAGACAATGAGCAGTTCTTC. Translated: CASSAPGLAGDNEQFF.

The chain combines TRBV29-1 with TRBJ2-7; tentatively, D is TRBD2 (5 bases). CDR1 SQVTM and CDR2 ANQGSEA come from the germline V gene. CDR3 length equals 12 residues. V was cut by 6 bases and J by 0 bases, with 9 bases left in between. CDR3 sequence reads: CSVRDSSYEQYF. The CDR3 DNA follows: TGCAGCGTGAGGGATAGCTCCTACGAGCAGTACTTC.

V and J are TRBV29-1 and TRBJ2-7, with D possibly being TRBD2 (7 bases). Trimming took 4 bases from V and 5 from J, leaving 21 bases between them. Germline loops: CDR1 SQVTM, CDR2 ANQGSEA. CDR3 length: 15 amino acids. The CDR3 nucleotides read TGCAGCGTTGGCCTCTGGTGGGGGGGCGGCCACGAGCAGTACTTC. Translation gives CSVGLWWGGGHEQYF.

This clone was counted only a few times. The J gene is TRBJ1-2, the V gene TRBV7-9; 8 positions agree with TRBD1. J was trimmed by 1 base and V by 0 bases; bases with no gene match: 7. The germline gives CDR1 SEHNR, CDR2 FQNEAQ (reference sequence). This CDR3 contains 17 residues. The CDR3 loop reads CASSLAGTGQLNYGYTF. In nucleotides, the CDR3 is TGTGCCAGCAGCTTAGCCGGGACAGGCCAACTTAACTATGGCTACACCTTC.

V usage is TRBV27 and J usage is TRBJ1-2, with D tentatively TRBD1 (6 bases). Germline assignment: CDR1 MNHEY and CDR2 SMNVEV (reference sequence). Trimming stripped 6 bases from V and 0 bases from J, with 11 bases between. CDR3 length equals 14 residues. The CDR3 here is CASRAYRANYGYTF. Here the CDR3 DNA reads TGTGCCAGCAGGGCCTACAGGGCTAACTATGGCTACACCTTC.

The V and J genes are TRBV30 and TRBJ1-2; D call uncertain. Trimming removed 2 bases at V and 4 bases at J, with 14 bases between. Germline assignment: CDR1 GTSNPN and CDR2 SVGIG (reference sequence). The CDR3 spans 14 residues. CDR3 DNA sequence: TGTGCCTGGAGTACGAAATCCTACGGCTATGGCTACACCTTC. It encodes CAWSTKSYGYGYTF. Drawing the rest from reference TRBV30 and TRBJ1-2, the complete variable domain is SQTIHQWPATLVQPVGSPLSLECTVEGTSNPNLYWYRQAAGRGLQLLFYSVGIGQISSEVPQNLSASRPQDRQFILSSKKLLLSDSGFYLCAWSTKSYGYGYTFGSGTRLTVV.

The chain links TRBV18 to TRBJ2-4; D is perhaps TRBD2 (6 bases). V lost 3 bases and J lost 1, with 13 bases in between. The CDR3 is 16 amino acids. Germline loops: CDR1 KGHSH, CDR2 LQKENI. The CDR3 loop is CASSPPASGAKNIQYF. The CDR3 region has the DNA TGTGCCAGCTCACCGCCGGCCAGCGGGGCCAAAAACATTCAGTACTTC. The complete variable domain, with remaining parts taken from reference TRBV18 and TRBJ2-4, reads NAGVMQNPRHLVRRRGQEARLRCSPMKGHSHVYWYRQLPEEGLKFMVYLQKENIIDESGMPKERFSAEFPKEGPSILRIQQVVRGDSAAYFCASSPPASGAKNIQYFGAGTRLSVL.

There are many counts of this clone. The chain joins TRBV7-2 to TRBJ1-4; 8 bases line up with TRBD1. CDR1 is SGHTA and CDR2 is FQGNSA in the germline V gene. With 5 bases clipped from V and 7 bases from J, the junction kept 9 bases outside the gene matches. CDR3 length: 15 amino acids. In nucleotides, the CDR3 is TGTGCCAGCAGCGATACATCGACAGGGGTTGAAAAACTGTTTTTT. Its protein product is CASSDTSTGVEKLFF.

This chain links TRBV11-2 with TRBJ2-3; 10 positions match TRBD2. The trim removed 1 base at V and 7 bases at J, leaving 11 bases unmatched. The CDR3 covers 17 residues. Germline V CDR1 and CDR2: SGHAT, FQNNGV. The CDR3 spells CASSLGITSGEMYTQYF. The DNA of the CDR3 is TGTGCCAGCAGCTTAGGGATTACTAGCGGGGAAATGTATACGCAGTATTTT.

This clone was detected a few times. Here the CDR3 reads CASKGGSYNEQFF. The CDR3 coding sequence is TGTGCCAGTAAAGGAGGCTCCTACAATGAGCAGTTCTTC. The rearrangement links TRBV19 to TRBJ2-1; tentatively, D is TRBD2 (5 bases). V lost 7 bases and J 0 bases, leaving 7 bases between the germline ends. CDR3 length equals 13 residues. Germline V CDR1 and CDR2: LNHDA, SQIVND (reference sequence). Filled out from reference TRBV19 and TRBJ2-1, the complete variable domain reads DGGITQSPKYLFRKEGQNVTLSCEQNLNHDAMYWYRQDPGQGLRLIYYSQIVNDFQKGDIAEGYSVSREKKESFPLTVTSAQKNPTAFYLCASKGGSYNEQFFGPGTRLTVL.

The chain employs TRBV6-5 and TRBJ2-7; D gene ambiguous. Germline V gives CDR1 MNHEY, CDR2 SVGAGI. The CDR3 runs 11 residues. V lost 0 bases and J lost 5, with 2 bases in between. As DNA, the CDR3 is TGTGCCAGCAGTTACTCTAACGAGCAGTACTTC. It encodes CASSYSNEQYF.

The genes are TRBV27 and TRBJ1-2; D perhaps matches TRBD1 (5 bases). The CDR3 runs 12 residues. The V gene lost 6 bases and the J gene lost 6 bases, with 11 bases spanning the gap. The germline V gene encodes CDR1 MNHEY and CDR2 SMNVEV (reference sequence). CDR3 protein: CASSRGGDGYTF. CDR3 DNA: TGTGCCAGCAGCCGGGGCGGGGATGGCTACACCTTC.

This clone occurred once. The gene calls are TRBV30 and TRBJ1-4; TRBD1 agrees at 7 bases. Germline V gene lookup returns CDR1 GTSNPN and CDR2 SVGIG (reference sequence). V shed 2 bases and J 0 bases; nucleotides not matched to a gene: 9. The CDR3 has 17 amino acids. CDR3 region: CAWSLQGRVSTNEKLFF. The CDR3 DNA reads TGTGCCTGGAGTCTACAGGGGAGAGTTTCAACTAATGAAAAACTGTTTTTT.

The chain joins TRBV4-3 to TRBJ1-2; 12 bases match TRBD1. The CDR3 is 16 residues long. The germline gives CDR1 LGHNA, CDR2 YSLEER. After removal of 1 base from V and 7 bases from J, the junction contained 7 bases not matched to a gene. CDR3 DNA: TGCGCCAGCAGCCAAGCAGGGACAGGGGGCGAGGGTGGCTACACCTTC. It yields the protein CASSQAGTGGEGGYTF.

The V call is TRBV28, the J call TRBJ1-5; D unclear. V was shortened by 8 bases and J by 0 bases, with 11 bases between the two germline ends. The germline CDR1 and CDR2 sequences are MDHEN and SYDVKM. The CDR3 is 14 residues long. In DNA, the CDR3 is TGTGCCAGCGGCGGGGAGGTTAGCAATCAGCCCCAGCATTTT. It codes for CASGGEVSNQPQHF.

J is TRBJ1-2 and V is TRBV5-1, with D hard to call. Germline V gene data show CDR1 as SGHRS and CDR2 as YFSETQ. The CDR3 covers 12 residues. V gave up 5 bases and J gave up 4 bases, with 9 bases separating them. For the CDR3, the DNA is TGCGCCAGCAGTCGCGACACCTATGGCTACACCTTC. Encoded protein: CASSRDTYGYTF.

The chain carries TRBV28 and TRBJ2-5, with D tentatively TRBD2 (7 bases). The germline CDR1 and CDR2 sequences are MDHEN and SYDVKM. V was trimmed by 5 bases and J by 4 bases, leaving 20 bases between them. The CDR3 length is 16 residues. The DNA for the CDR3 is TGTGCCAGCAGTCCTGGAACCGCAGGGGAGGGAGAGACCCAGTACTTC. Translation gives CASSPGTAGEGETQYF.

This chain connects TRBV30 to TRBJ1-6; perhaps TRBD1 as D (6 bases). Germline lookup yields CDR1 GTSNPN and CDR2 SVGIG (reference sequence). The CDR3 covers 15 residues. V lost 3 bases to trimming and J lost 8 bases, with 17 bases between them. The CDR3 DNA reads TGTGCCTGGAGACTCCGAGACAGGAAGGATTCACCCCTCCACTTT. Protein: CAWRLRDRKDSPLHF.

The chain recombines TRBV7-6 with TRBJ2-7; 8 bases agree with TRBD2. V was clipped by 1 base and J by 4 bases; unmatched bases: 6. CDR1 and CDR2 (germline): SGHVS, FNYEAQ. The CDR3 has 15 residues. CDR3 nucleotide sequence: TGTGCCAGCAGCTTAGAGGCGGGGGGCCTTTACGAGCAGTACTTC. It encodes CASSLEAGGLYEQYF.